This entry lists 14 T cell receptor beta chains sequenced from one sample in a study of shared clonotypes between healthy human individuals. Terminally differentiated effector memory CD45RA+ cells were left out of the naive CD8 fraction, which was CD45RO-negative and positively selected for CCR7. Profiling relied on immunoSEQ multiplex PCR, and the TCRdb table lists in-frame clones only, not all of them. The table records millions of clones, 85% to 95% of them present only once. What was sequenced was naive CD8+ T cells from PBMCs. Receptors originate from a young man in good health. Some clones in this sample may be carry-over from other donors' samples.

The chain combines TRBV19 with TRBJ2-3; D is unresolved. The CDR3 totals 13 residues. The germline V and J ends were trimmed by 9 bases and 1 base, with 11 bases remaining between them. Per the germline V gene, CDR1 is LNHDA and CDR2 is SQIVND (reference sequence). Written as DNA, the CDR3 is TGTGCCAGCTCGACGGCGGGCACAGATACGCAGTATTTT. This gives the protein CASSTAGTDTQYF.

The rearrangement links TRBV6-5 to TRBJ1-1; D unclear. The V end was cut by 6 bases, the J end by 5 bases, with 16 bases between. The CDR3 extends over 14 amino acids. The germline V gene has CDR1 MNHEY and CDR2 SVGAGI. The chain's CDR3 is CASRSRTGGTEAFF. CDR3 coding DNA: TGTGCCAGCAGATCTAGGACGGGTGGGACTGAAGCTTTCTTT.

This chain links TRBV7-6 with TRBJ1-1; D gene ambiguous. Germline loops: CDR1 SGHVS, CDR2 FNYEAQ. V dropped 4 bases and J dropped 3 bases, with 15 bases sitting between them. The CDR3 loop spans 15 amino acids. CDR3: CASSYDPGGDTEAFF. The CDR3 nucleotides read TGTGCCAGCAGCTACGACCCCGGCGGGGACACTGAAGCTTTCTTT.

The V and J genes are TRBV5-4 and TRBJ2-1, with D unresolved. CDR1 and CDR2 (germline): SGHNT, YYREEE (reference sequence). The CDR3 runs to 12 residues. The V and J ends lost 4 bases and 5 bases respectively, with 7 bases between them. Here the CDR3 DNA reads TGTGCCAGCAGCCCCGGCCACAATGAGCAGTTCTTC. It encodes CASSPGHNEQFF.

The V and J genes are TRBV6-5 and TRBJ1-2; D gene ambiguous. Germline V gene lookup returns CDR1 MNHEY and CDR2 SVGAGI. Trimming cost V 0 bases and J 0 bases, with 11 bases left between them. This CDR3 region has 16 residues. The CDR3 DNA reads TGTGCCAGCAGTTACTCGGAGGCTCAAGCTAACTATGGCTACACCTTC. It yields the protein CASSYSEAQANYGYTF.

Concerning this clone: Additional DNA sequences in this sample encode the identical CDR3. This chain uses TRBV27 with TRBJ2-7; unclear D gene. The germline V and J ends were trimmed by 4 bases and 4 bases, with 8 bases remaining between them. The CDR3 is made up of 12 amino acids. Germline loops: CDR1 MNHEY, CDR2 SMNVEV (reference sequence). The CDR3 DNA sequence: TGTGCCAGCAGTTCGGAGTTGTACGAGCAGTACTTC. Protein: CASSSELYEQYF.

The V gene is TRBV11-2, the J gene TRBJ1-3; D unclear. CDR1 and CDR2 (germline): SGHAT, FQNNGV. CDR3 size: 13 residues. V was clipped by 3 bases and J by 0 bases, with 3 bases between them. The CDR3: CASSFGSGNTIYF. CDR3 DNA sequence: TGTGCCAGCAGCTTTGGCTCTGGAAACACCATATATTTT. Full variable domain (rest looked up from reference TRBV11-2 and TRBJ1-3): EAGVAQSPRYKIIEKRQSVAFWCNPISGHATLYWYQQILGQGPKLLIQFQNNGVVDDSQLPKDRFSAERLKGVDSTLKIQPAKLEDSAVYLCASSFGSGNTIYFGEGSWLTVV.

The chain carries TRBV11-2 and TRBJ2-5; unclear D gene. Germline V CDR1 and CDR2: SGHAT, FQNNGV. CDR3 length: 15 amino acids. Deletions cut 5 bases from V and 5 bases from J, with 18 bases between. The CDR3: CASSEGPSNRETQYF. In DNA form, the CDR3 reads TGTGCCAGCAGCGAAGGGCCATCGAATCGGGAGACCCAGTACTTC.

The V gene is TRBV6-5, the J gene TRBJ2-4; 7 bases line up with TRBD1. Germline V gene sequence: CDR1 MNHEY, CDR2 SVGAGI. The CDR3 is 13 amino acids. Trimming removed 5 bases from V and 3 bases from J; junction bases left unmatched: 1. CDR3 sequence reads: CASSGDSKNIQYF. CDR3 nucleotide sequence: TGTGCCAGCAGTGGGGACAGCAAAAACATTCAGTACTTC.

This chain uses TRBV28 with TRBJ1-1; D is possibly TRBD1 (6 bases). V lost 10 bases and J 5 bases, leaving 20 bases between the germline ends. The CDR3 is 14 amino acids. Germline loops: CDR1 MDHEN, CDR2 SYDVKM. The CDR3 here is CAIRRTGKDTEAFF. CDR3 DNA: TGTGCCATCAGACGTACAGGGAAGGATACTGAAGCTTTCTTT.

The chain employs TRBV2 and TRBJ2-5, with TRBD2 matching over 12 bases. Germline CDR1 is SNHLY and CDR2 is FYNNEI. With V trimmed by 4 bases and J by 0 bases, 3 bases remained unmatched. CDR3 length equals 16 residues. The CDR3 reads CASSGTSGMYQETQYF. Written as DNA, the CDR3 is TGTGCCAGCAGTGGGACTAGCGGGATGTACCAAGAGACCCAGTACTTC. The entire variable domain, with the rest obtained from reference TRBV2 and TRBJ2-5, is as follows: EPEVTQTPSHQVTQMGQEVILRCVPISNHLYFYWYRQILGQKVEFLVSFYNNEISEKSEIFDDQFSVERPDGSNFTLKIRSTKLEDSAMYFCASSGTSGMYQETQYFGPGTRLLVL.

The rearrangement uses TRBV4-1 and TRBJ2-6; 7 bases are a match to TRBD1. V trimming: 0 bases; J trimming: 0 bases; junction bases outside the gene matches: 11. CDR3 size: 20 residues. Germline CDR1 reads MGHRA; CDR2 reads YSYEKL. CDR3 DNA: TGCGCCAGCAGCCAAGAGGGTCCGCCCAGGGGGATCTCTGGGGCCAACGTCCTGACTTTC. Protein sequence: CASSQEGPPRGISGANVLTF.

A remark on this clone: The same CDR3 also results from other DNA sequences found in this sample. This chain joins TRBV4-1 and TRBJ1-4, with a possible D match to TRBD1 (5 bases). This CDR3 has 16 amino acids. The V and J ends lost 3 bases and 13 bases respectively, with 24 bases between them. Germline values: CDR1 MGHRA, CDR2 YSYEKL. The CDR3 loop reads CASSQLGTALGSGLFF. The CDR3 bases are TGCGCCAGCAGCCAGCTAGGGACCGCTCTTGGCTCAGGACTGTTTTTT.

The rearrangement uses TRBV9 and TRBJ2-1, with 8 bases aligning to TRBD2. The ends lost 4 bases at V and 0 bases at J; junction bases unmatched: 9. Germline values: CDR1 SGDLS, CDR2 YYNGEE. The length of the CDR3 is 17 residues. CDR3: CASSPRGSGTSYNEQFF. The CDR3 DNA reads TGTGCCAGCAGCCCCCGGGGTAGCGGGACCTCCTACAATGAGCAGTTCTTC.